Listed here is a single T cell receptor (beta chain). The antigen is unknown. Profiling relied on immunoSEQ multiplex PCR, and the TCRdb table lists in-frame clones only, not all of them. Of more than 850,000 clones listed, about 80% are singletons. CDR3 size: 15 residues. The germline V and J ends were trimmed by 4 bases and 4 bases, with 15 bases remaining between them. Germline V CDR1 and CDR2: SGDLS, YYNGEE. These data originate in a study of shared clonotypes between healthy human individuals. Study-level points and caveats: On the whole, naive subsets had larger estimated richness than memory subsets had.

Sequencing was performed on memory CD4+ T cells from PBMCs. The sample's subset: CD45RA-negative fraction. The receptor was isolated from a man aged 18 to 30 in good health. Some clones in this sample may be carry-over from other donors' samples. V and J are TRBV9 and TRBJ1-3; D ambiguous. This CDR3 reads CASSLRLGWGNTIYF. DNA for the CDR3: TGTGCCAGCAGCCTTCGTTTGGGTTGGGGAAACACCATATATTTT.